This T cell receptor (beta chain) was captured by sequencing in a study of shared clonotypes between healthy human individuals. Investigators divided CD4+ cells into CD45RA+ naive and CD45RA-negative memory subsets. Authors' analysis steps: Filtering differed because ImmunoSEQ produced junction-only sequences that carried no quality scores. The method was immunoSEQ multiplex PCR; TCRdb's version includes in-frame clones alone and lacks a portion of them. V and J calls and clone size are copied from that table; D and trimming were computed from the DNA. The profile shows some 2,400,000 clones, around 95% of them singletons. Trimming took 2 bases from V and 7 from J; bases not matched to a gene: 12. Germline assignment: CDR1 MNHNY and CDR2 SVGAGI (reference sequence). The CDR3 runs 16 residues.

The rearrangement uses TRBV6-6 and TRBJ1-2; 8 bases agree with TRBD1. This receptor was taken from a man aged 18 to 29 in good health. Sequencing was carried out using naive CD4+ T cells sorted from blood. Subset defined: CD45RA+ positively selected. In DNA, the CDR3 is TGTGCCAGCAGTTACCCGCAGGGGGCTGGTTCGGGTGGCTACACCTTC. This encodes CASSYPQGAGSGGYTF.